This T cell receptor beta chain was sequenced for a study of T-cell memory formation after mild COVID-19. Findings and caveats of the study: Later expanders leaned CD4+, whereas day 15 to 85 contracting clones were balanced CD4/CD8. Nothing confirmed that second-wave clones peaking on day 37 were specific for SARS-CoV-2. Contracting CD4+ clones were located mainly in CM and EM, and CD8+ clones in EMRA. Pre-infection memory showed some responding clones, and this suggested that cross-reactive memory joined.

Using its own MiXCR run on the 5' RACE reads, TCRdb lists one record per CDR3 protein. The sample carries approximately 350,000 distinct CDR3 sequences, 25% to 30% recorded once. This CDR3 has 11 residues. Trimming removed 5 bases at V and 6 bases at J, with 7 bases between. Germline CDR1 reads KGHDR; CDR2 reads SFDVKD. In this sample, this clonotype turned up a few times. Its target is not known. This chain joins TRBV24-1 and TRBJ2-7; tentatively, D is TRBD2 (5 bases). The sequence derives from an adult woman who had mild COVID-19 (a few samples of this study predate the infection). Cell type and time point are not known. The sample comprised PBMCs or a T cell subset sorted from them (not recorded which). CDR3 sequence: CATSAGFEQYF. The CDR3 bases are TGTGCCACCAGTGCGGGGTTCGAGCAGTACTTC.